This is a list of T cell receptor beta chains from one sample in a study of T cell changes during pregnancy in multiple sclerosis. The repertoire was sequenced with immunoSEQ multiplex PCR; TCRdb's copy has only in-frame clones and lacks some. The table has some 50,000 clones, around 93% seen once. Here the sequenced sample was CD8+ T cells from peripheral blood mononuclear cells, taken in the second trimester of pregnancy. The receptor source for this set is a female donor with multiple sclerosis, enrolled in a pregnancy study. The CDR3 runs from the conserved cysteine through the conserved F or W. D genes are given only for firm matches. Not all rows give a size; the values are once, few, many and, for expanded clones, a class.

TRBV12-5	-	-	TRBJ1-1	TGTGCTAGTGGAGGGCGGGGCACTGAAGCTTTCTTT	CASGGRGTEAFF
TRBV21-1	-	-	TRBJ1-1	TGTGCCAGCAGCAACTCTATAGCAATTCGCACTGAAGCTTTCTTT	CASSNSIAIRTEAFF
TRBV11-2	-	TRBD2	TRBJ2-7	TGTGCCAGCAGCCCGGGGGGGGAGCAGTACTTC	CASSPGGEQYF
TRBV7-2	once	-	TRBJ1-6	TGTGCCAGCAGCTTATCTGTAGAGGGGACACGCAATTCACCCCTCCACTTT	CASSLSVEGTRNSPLHF
TRBV9	once	-	TRBJ2-7	TGTGCCAGCAGCGCCTCCGGACAGTCAGCAGCCGAGCAGTACTTC	CASSASGQSAAEQYF
TRBV19	-	TRBD1	TRBJ2-7	TGTGCCAGTAGTCCCACGGTGGGACAGGTCTACGAGCAGTACTTC	CASSPTVGQVYEQYF
TRBV5-6	-	TRBD1	TRBJ2-7	TGTGCCAGCAGCGTGGGACAGGGCCTCTTCGAGCAGTACTTC	CASSVGQGLFEQYF
TRBV7-2	-	-	TRBJ2-1	TGTGCCAGCAGCTTAGGGCCAAGCTCCTACAATGAGCAGTTCTTC	CASSLGPSSYNEQFF
TRBV27	-	-	TRBJ2-1	TGTGCCAGCACCATCAAGCCCTACAATGAGCAGTTCTTC	CASTIKPYNEQFF
TRBV19	-	TRBD1	TRBJ1-5	TGTGCCAGTAGTATTATGACAGGGAGCAATCAGCCCCAGCATTTT	CASSIMTGSNQPQHF
TRBV2	-	TRBD1	TRBJ1-6	TGTGCCAGCAGTGGAGGGACAGCTGTGTTGGATTCACCCCTCCACTTT	CASSGGTAVLDSPLHF
TRBV11-2	-	TRBD1	TRBJ2-7	TGTGCCAGCAGCTTACCGGGACAGGTAGACTACGAGCAGTACTTC	CASSLPGQVDYEQYF
TRBV10-3	-	-	TRBJ1-1	TGTGCCATCAGTGTCTCAGGGTCGAACACTGAAGCTTTCTTT	CAISVSGSNTEAFF
TRBV6-6	once	-	TRBJ1-2	TGTGCCAGCGCTGAGCGAAACTATGGCTACACCTTC	CASAERNYGYTF
TRBV5-5	-	-	TRBJ1-1	TGTGCCAGCAGCGGAGGAGAGATCACTGAAGCTTTCTTT	CASSGGEITEAFF
TRBV10-3	few	-	TRBJ2-1	TGTGCCATCAGAAACCAAGGGGGGGGGATTTACAATGAGCAGTTCTTC	CAIRNQGGGIYNEQFF
TRBV27	-	TRBD1	TRBJ2-7	TGTGCCAGCAGTTTAGGGGACAGCGGCCCCTACGAGCAGTACTTC	CASSLGDSGPYEQYF
TRBV7-6	-	TRBD2	TRBJ2-5	TGTGCCAGCAGCTTCCCTAGCGGGGGTGGGGGGAATCAAGAGACCCAGTACTTC	CASSFPSGGGGNQETQYF
TRBV5-3	once	-	TRBJ1-5	TGTGCCAGAAACGCCCCAACCCAGGGAACCAATCAGCCCCAGCATTTT	CARNAPTQGTNQPQHF
TRBV10-2	-	TRBD1	TRBJ1-2	TGCGCCAGCAGTGAAAGGACAGGGGGCGATGGCTACACCTTC	CASSERTGGDGYTF
TRBV5-5	-	-	TRBJ1-1	TGTGCCAGCAGCTTGATAAGCCCAAACACTGAAGCTTTCTTT	CASSLISPNTEAFF
TRBV7-9	-	-	TRBJ1-1	TGTGCCAGCAGCTTAGCGGGAGAGGTGTGGGCTGAAGCTTTCTTT	CASSLAGEVWAEAFF
TRBV5-5	-	-	TRBJ2-7	TGTGCCAGCAGCTTGGCCCCCGCCGGCGAGCAGTACTTC	CASSLAPAGEQYF
TRBV29-1	-	TRBD1	TRBJ1-5	TGCAGCGTTGCACAGGGGGCGAAACAGCCCCAGCATTTT	CSVAQGAKQPQHF
TRBV7-2	-	-	TRBJ1-2	TGTGCCAGCAGCGTCAGTATGGGGCCCGCCGCCTATGGCTACACCTTC	CASSVSMGPAAYGYTF
TRBV27	-	-	TRBJ2-7	TGTGCCAGCAGTTTAAGGGCGGGGACCTCCTACGAGCAGTACTTC	CASSLRAGTSYEQYF
TRBV27	-	-	TRBJ1-1	TGTGCCAGCAGTTTAGGAGGGCCGAACACTGAAGCTTTCTTT	CASSLGGPNTEAFF
TRBV5-1	-	-	TRBJ2-7	TGCGCCAGCAGCGGAGGGAACCTCTACGAGCAGTACTTC	CASSGGNLYEQYF
TRBV9	-	-	TRBJ2-7	TGTGCCAGCAGCGTAGTTAGTGGCGAGCAGTACTTC	CASSVVSGEQYF
TRBV4-2	-	-	TRBJ2-5	TGTGCCAGCAGCCTTCGACAGGATGAAGAGACCCAGTACTTC	CASSLRQDEETQYF
TRBV7-9	-	TRBD1	TRBJ2-7	TGTGCCAGCAGCCGACAGGGTAGTTACGAGCAGTACTTC	CASSRQGSYEQYF
TRBV4-3	-	-	TRBJ1-1	TGCGCCAGCAGCCAAGGGGGCTCCGGAAAAGAAGCTTTCTTT	CASSQGGSGKEAFF
TRBV6-1	-	-	TRBJ2-6	TGTGCCAGCAGTGACTCGGGAGGGGCCAACGTCCTGACTTTC	CASSDSGGANVLTF
TRBV5-4	-	-	TRBJ2-1	TGTGCCAGCAGCTTGGGTTTCGGCTCCTACAATGAGCAGTTCTTC	CASSLGFGSYNEQFF
TRBV2	-	-	TRBJ1-1	TGTGCCATGATACGGGGGATGGTGAACACTGAAGCTTTCTTT	CAMIRGMVNTEAFF
TRBV6-5	-	-	TRBJ1-6	TGTGCCAGCAGTCTAGGGGATTCACCCCTCCACTTT	CASSLGDSPLHF
TRBV5-4	-	-	TRBJ1-2	TGTGCCACCTCCCCGGGGTCTCATGCCTACAACTATGGCTACACCTTC	CATSPGSHAYNYGYTF
TRBV9	-	-	TRBJ2-1	TGTGCCAGCAGCCCTTTGATTCAGGGGGGCCTCGATGAGCAGTTCTTC	CASSPLIQGGLDEQFF
TRBV4-1	-	TRBD1	TRBJ1-1	TGCGCCAGCAGCCAGTTCATGGACAGGGAGGACACTGAAGCTTTCTTT	CASSQFMDREDTEAFF
TRBV4-1	-	-	TRBJ1-6	TGCGCCAGCAGCCACGCGACAGAGGATAGATCACCCCTCCACTTT	CASSHATEDRSPLHF
TRBV2	-	TRBD1	TRBJ1-2	TGTGCCAGCAGCTCCGGGACAGGAGAAATGCCCTTCGGCTACACCTTC	CASSSGTGEMPFGYTF
TRBV19	-	TRBD2	TRBJ2-3	TGTGCCAGTAGCTTAGCGGGGGGGCCGAATACGCAGTATTTT	CASSLAGGPNTQYF
TRBV5-1	-	TRBD1	TRBJ1-5	TGCGCCAGCAGCTTGGGGGACACAGGGGCTACGGGGCCCCAGCATTTT	CASSLGDTGATGPQHF
TRBV7-3	-	TRBD2	TRBJ2-1	TGTGCCAGCGATAGCGGGGGGCTACTGAGCTCCTACAATGAGCAGTTCTTC	CASDSGGLLSSYNEQFF